This T cell receptor beta chain emerged from a study of cytomegalovirus exposure and HLA in healthy donors. Study at large: Earlier, some 200 million T cells were analyzed, and some 120 million unique TCR beta sequences were found among them.

Findings and limits, study-wide: Rarity marked most TCR sequences, yet some public TCRs occurred in many donors. In vitro testing confirmed a few CMV-associated chains as specific for CMV antigens.

The table lists this clone with a few counts. Antigen specificity is unknown. PCR amplification relied on 60 Vbeta primers (plus 13 Jbeta primers). This table comes from immunoSEQ multiplex PCR, and its TCRdb copy is limited to in-frame clones, with some not included. The sample contains about 160,000 clones, roughly four fifths of which appear only once. The receptor comes from a young man in good health and CMV-seronegative. Specimen: PBMCs.

Written as DNA, the CDR3 is TGTGCCAGCAGCCTAGACCCTAGCGGGGAGACCCAGTACTTC. It translates to CASSLDPSGETQYF. The gene calls are TRBV9 and TRBJ2-5; 8 nucleotides agree with TRBD2. Germline V gives CDR1 SGDLS, CDR2 YYNGEE. With V trimmed by 4 bases and J by 5 bases, 7 bases remained unmatched. The CDR3 sequence is 14 residues long.